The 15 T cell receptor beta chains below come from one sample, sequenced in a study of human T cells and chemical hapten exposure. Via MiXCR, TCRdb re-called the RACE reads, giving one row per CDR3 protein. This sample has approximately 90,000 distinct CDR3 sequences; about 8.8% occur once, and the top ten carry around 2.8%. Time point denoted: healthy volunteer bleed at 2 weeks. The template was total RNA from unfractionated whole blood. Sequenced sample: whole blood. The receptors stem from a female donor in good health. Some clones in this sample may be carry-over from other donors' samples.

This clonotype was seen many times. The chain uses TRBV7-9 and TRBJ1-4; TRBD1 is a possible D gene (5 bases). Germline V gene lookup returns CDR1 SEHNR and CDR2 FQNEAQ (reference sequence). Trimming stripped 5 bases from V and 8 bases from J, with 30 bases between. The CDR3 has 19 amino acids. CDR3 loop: CASSPPDSQSGLSREKLFF. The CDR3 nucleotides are TGTGCCAGCAGCCCTCCAGACTCCCAATCGGGACTTAGTAGGGAAAAACTGTTTTTT.

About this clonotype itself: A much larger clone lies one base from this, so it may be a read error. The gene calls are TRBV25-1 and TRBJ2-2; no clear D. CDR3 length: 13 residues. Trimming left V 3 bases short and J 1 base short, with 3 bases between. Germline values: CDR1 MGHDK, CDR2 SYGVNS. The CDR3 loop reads CASSDLNTGELFF. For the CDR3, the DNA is TGTGCCAGCAGTGACCTGAACACCGGGGAGCTGTTTTTT.

The DNA for the CDR3 is TGTGCCATCAGTGGGACAGACCGCAATCAGCCCCAGCATTTT. This translates into CAISGTDRNQPQHF. The rearrangement links TRBV10-3 to TRBJ1-5; D is perhaps TRBD1 (6 bases). Looked up from germline, CDR1 is ENHRY and CDR2 is SYGVKD. CDR3 length: 14 residues. V shed 4 bases and J shed 2 bases, with 9 bases lying between them.

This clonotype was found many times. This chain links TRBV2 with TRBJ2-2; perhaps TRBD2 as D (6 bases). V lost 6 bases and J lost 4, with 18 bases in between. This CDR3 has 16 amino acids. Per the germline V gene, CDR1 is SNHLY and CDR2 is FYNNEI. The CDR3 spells CASSPLAAVSTGELFF. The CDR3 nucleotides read TGTGCCAGCAGCCCACTAGCAGCCGTCAGCACCGGGGAGCTGTTTTTT.

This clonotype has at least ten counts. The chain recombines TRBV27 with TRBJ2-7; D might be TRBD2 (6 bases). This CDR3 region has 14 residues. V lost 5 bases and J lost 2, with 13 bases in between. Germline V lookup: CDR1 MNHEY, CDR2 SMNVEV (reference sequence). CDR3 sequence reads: CASSPLRGTYEQYF. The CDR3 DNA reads TGTGCCAGCAGTCCGCTCCGGGGGACCTACGAGCAGTACTTC.

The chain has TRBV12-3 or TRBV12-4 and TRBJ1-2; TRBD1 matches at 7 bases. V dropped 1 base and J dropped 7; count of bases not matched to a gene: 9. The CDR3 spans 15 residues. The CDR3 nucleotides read TGTGCCAGCAGTTTAGTTCGGACAGGCCTTTCTGGCTACACCTTC. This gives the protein CASSLVRTGLSGYTF.

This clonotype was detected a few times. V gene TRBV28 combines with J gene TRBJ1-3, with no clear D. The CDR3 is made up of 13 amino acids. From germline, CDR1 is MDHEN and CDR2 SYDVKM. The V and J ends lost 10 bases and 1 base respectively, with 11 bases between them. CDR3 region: CATLEHSGNTIYF. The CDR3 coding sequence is TGTGCCACCCTGGAGCATTCTGGAAACACCATATATTTT.

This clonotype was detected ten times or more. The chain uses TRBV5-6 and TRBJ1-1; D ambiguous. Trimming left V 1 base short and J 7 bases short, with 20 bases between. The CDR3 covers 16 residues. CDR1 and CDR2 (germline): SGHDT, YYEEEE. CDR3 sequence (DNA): TGTGCCAGCAGCTTGAGGACTATCTCATTAAATGGTGAAGCTTTCTTT. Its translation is CASSLRTISLNGEAFF.

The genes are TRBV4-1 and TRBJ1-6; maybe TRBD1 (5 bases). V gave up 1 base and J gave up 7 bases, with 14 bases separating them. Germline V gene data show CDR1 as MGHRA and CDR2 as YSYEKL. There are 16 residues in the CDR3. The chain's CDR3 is CASSQGAWRDNSPLHF. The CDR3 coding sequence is TGCGCCAGCAGCCAAGGGGCTTGGAGGGACAATTCACCCCTCCACTTT.

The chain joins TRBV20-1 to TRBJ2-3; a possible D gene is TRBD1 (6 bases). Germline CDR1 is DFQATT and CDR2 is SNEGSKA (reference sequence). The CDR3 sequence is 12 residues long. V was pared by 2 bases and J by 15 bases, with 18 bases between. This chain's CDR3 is CSARSGTLVGYF. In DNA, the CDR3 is TGCAGTGCTAGATCCGGGACACTAGTAGGATATTTT.

The CDR3 protein is CASSSPRLAGGPTDTQYF. The CDR3 DNA sequence: TGTGCCAGCAGCTCCCCCCGACTAGCGGGAGGGCCGACAGATACGCAGTATTTT. V is TRBV7-9 and J is TRBJ2-3, with 14 bases matching TRBD2. The CDR3 runs 18 residues. Germline trimming cut 4 bases from V and 3 bases from J; bases unmatched to any gene: 9. Per germline, CDR1 SEHNR and CDR2 FQNEAQ (reference sequence).

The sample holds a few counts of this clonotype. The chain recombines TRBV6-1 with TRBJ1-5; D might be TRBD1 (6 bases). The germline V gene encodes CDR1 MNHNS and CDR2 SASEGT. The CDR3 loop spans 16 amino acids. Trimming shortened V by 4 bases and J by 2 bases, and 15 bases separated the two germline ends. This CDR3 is CASSAWDIRGNQPQHF. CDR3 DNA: TGTGCCAGCAGTGCGTGGGACATAAGGGGCAATCAGCCCCAGCATTTT.

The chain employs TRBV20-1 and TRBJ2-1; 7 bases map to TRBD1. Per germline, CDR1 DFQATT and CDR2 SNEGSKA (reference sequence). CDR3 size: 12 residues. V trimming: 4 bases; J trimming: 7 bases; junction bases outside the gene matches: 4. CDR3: CSATDRANEQFF. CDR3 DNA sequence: TGCAGTGCTACCGACAGGGCGAATGAGCAGTTCTTC.

CDR3 residues: CASSYEVAGVSRYF. The CDR3 region has the DNA TGTGCCAGCAGTTACGAGGTAGCGGGAGTCTCTCGGTACTTC. The V and J genes are TRBV6-2 or TRBV6-3 and TRBJ2-7; 9 bases are shared with TRBD2. Trimming took 2 bases from V and 12 from J; bases not matched to a gene: 11. From germline, CDR1 is MNHEY and CDR2 SVGEGT. The CDR3 runs to 14 residues.

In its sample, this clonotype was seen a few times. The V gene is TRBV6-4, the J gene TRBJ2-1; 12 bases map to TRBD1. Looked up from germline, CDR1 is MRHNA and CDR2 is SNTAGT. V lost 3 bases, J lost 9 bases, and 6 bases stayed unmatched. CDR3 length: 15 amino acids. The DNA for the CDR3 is TGTGCCAGCAGTGATGGGGGACAGGGGGCAGGTGAGCAGTTCTTC. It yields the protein CASSDGGQGAGEQFF.